Following are 6 T cell receptor beta chains from one sample sequenced in a study of blood T cell repertoires in COVID-19. Some clones are missing from TCRdb's copy, which holds only in-frame ones; the method was immunoSEQ multiplex PCR. The sample contains 250,000 or so clones, 75% to 90% of which appear only once. Sequencing was performed on peripheral blood. These receptors were taken from a woman aged 40-49 years who had recovered from COVID-19.

This clone was found once. The V call is TRBV5-1, the J call TRBJ2-5; 7 nucleotides match TRBD2. CDR1 is SGHRS and CDR2 is YFSETQ in the germline V gene. The CDR3 covers 15 residues. The trim removed 4 bases at V and 1 base at J, leaving 7 bases unmatched. The CDR3 protein is CASSPGWGGQETQYF. The CDR3 DNA is TGCGCCAGCAGCCCCGGATGGGGGGGCCAAGAGACCCAGTACTTC.

The rearrangement links TRBV7-9 to TRBJ1-1; weak D call: TRBD1 (5 bases). The CDR3 runs 14 residues. Between the trimmed V and J ends, which lost 2 bases and 3 bases, there was a span of 10 bases. CDR1 is SEHNR and CDR2 is FQNEAQ in the germline V gene (reference sequence). For the CDR3, the DNA is TGTGCCAGCAGCTTACAGGGTACGTACACTGAAGCTTTCTTT. Its protein is CASSLQGTYTEAFF.

This rearrangement joins TRBV6-5 to TRBJ1-1; possible D gene TRBD1, 6 bases. Germline V gene sequence: CDR1 MNHEY, CDR2 SVGAGI. With 6 bases removed from V and 8 bases from J, the gap between germline ends came to 19 bases. The CDR3 sequence is 14 residues long. The DNA of the CDR3 is TGTGCCAGCAGCGGGTCGGCCAGGCAGGGGGAAGCTTTCTTT. Protein sequence: CASSGSARQGEAFF.

This clone was seen just once. The genes are TRBV19 and TRBJ1-1; 8 bases map to TRBD1. The CDR3 is 15 amino acids. V lost 5 bases and J lost 4; bases outside the gene matches: 9. CDR1 LNHDA and CDR2 SQIVND come from the germline V gene (reference sequence). CDR3 coding DNA: TGTGCCAGTAGTGCACCAGACAGGGGATTCACTGAAGCTTTCTTT. Translation: CASSAPDRGFTEAFF. Filled out from reference TRBV19 and TRBJ1-1, the complete variable domain reads DGGITQSPKYLFRKEGQNVTLSCEQNLNHDAMYWYRQDPGQGLRLIYYSQIVNDFQKGDIAEGYSVSREKKESFPLTVTSAQKNPTAFYLCASSAPDRGFTEAFFGQGTRLTVV.

The chain uses TRBV20-1 and TRBJ2-7; weak D call: TRBD1 (5 bases). The V end was cut by 3 bases, the J end by 4 bases, with 13 bases between. CDR1 and CDR2 from the germline V gene are DFQATT and SNEGSKA (reference sequence). This CDR3 region has 13 residues. The CDR3 nucleotides are TGCAGTGCTAGTGCAGGGCCCGGATACGAGCAGTACTTC. Its translation is CSASAGPGYEQYF.

This chain uses TRBV7-9 with TRBJ1-6; possibly TRBD1 for D (5 bases). Germline V gene lookup returns CDR1 SEHNR and CDR2 FQNEAQ (reference sequence). The CDR3 consists of 17 residues. V lost 5 bases and J lost 8, with 22 bases in between. In nucleotides, the CDR3 is TGTGCCAGCAGCCCCTGGGGCGGGGGGGTAAGCTATTCACCCCTCCACTTT. Protein: CASSPWGGGVSYSPLHF.